The 25 T cell receptor beta chains below come from one sample, sequenced in a study of neurological immune-mediated disorders. A single record per CDR3 protein comes from TCRdb applying MiXCR to the 5' RACE reads. The sample holds 70,000 to 75,000 distinct CDR3 sequences, approximately 15% seen once. Indicated time point: longitudinal time-point 1 (baseline). Material: PBMCs. Receptors originate from a female donor with HTLV-1-associated myelopathy (HAM/TSP).

This clonotype was seen ten or more times. The rearrangement links TRBV2 to TRBJ2-3; the D gene is possibly TRBD2 (6 bases). Germline CDR1 and CDR2: SNHLY and FYNNEI. The CDR3 extends over 15 amino acids. V was trimmed by 4 bases and J by 0 bases, leaving 11 bases between them. The CDR3 spells CASSGRGSSTDTQYF. CDR3 in DNA: TGTGCCAGCAGTGGTCGGGGGTCTAGCACAGATACGCAGTATTTT.

Ten or more counts support this clonotype. This rearrangement joins TRBV2 to TRBJ2-1; TRBD2 aligns across 11 bases. CDR3 length equals 13 residues. V shed 4 bases, J shed 12 bases, and the junction held 5 bases outside the gene matches. Germline assignment: CDR1 SNHLY and CDR2 FYNNEI. Here the CDR3 DNA reads TGTGCCAGCAGTGTAACTAGCGGGGGCGGGCAGTTCTTC. This codes for CASSVTSGGGQFF. Complete variable domain (other parts from reference TRBV2 and TRBJ2-1): EPEVTQTPSHQVTQMGQEVILRCVPISNHLYFYWYRQILGQKVEFLVSFYNNEISEKSEIFDDQFSVERPDGSNFTLKIRSTKLEDSAMYFCASSVTSGGGQFFGPGTRLTVL.

This clonotype was seen ten or more times. V usage is TRBV4-3 and J usage is TRBJ1-4; 7 positions agree with TRBD1. Germline-derived CDR1 and CDR2 are LGHNA and YSLEER. V gave up 2 bases and J gave up 1 base; unmatched junction bases: 1. This CDR3 has 15 residues. Written as DNA, the CDR3 is TGCGCCAGCAGCCAAACAGGGGTAACTAATGAAAAACTGTTTTTT. This gives the protein CASSQTGVTNEKLFF.

CDR3 DNA: TGTGCCAGCAGGGCGGGACAGGGGTATATCAATCAGCCCCAGCATTTT. Translated: CASRAGQGYINQPQHF. The chain carries TRBV7-9 and TRBJ1-5; 10 bases are shared with TRBD1. The CDR3 runs 16 residues. Germline CDR1 is SEHNR and CDR2 is FQNEAQ (reference sequence). Germline trimming cut 6 bases from V and 3 bases from J; bases unmatched to any gene: 8.

At least ten counts were recorded for this clonotype. The gene calls are TRBV5-1 and TRBJ2-2; D is perhaps TRBD2 (7 bases). Trimming cost V 4 bases and J 5 bases, with 18 bases left between them. This CDR3 spans 16 amino acids. The germline V gene has CDR1 SGHRS and CDR2 YFSETQ. The chain's CDR3 is CASSPIGGGWTGELFF. The CDR3 DNA follows: TGCGCCAGCAGCCCGATTGGGGGGGGCTGGACCGGGGAGCTGTTTTTT.

This clonotype was seen at least ten times. The chain recombines TRBV10-2 with TRBJ1-5, with a tentative D call TRBD1 (6 bases). The V and J ends lost 5 bases and 3 bases respectively, with 14 bases between them. This CDR3 region has 15 residues. CDR1 is WSHSY and CDR2 is SAAADI in the germline V gene. The CDR3 DNA reads TGCGCCAGCAGTCCAGGGGACGTGATCAATCAGCCCCAGCATTTT. It is translated as CASSPGDVINQPQHF.

As regards this clonotype: A much larger clone sits a single nucleotide away, making a read error possible. The chain has TRBV5-1 and TRBJ2-7; TRBD1 or TRBD2 may be the D gene (5 bases each). The length of the CDR3 is 14 residues. Germline CDR1 and CDR2: SGHRS and YFSETQ. The germline V and J ends were trimmed by 2 bases and 3 bases, with 12 bases remaining between them. CDR3 sequence reads: CASSLEGPGYEQYF. DNA of the CDR3: TGCGCCAGCAGCTTAGAGGGGCCGGGCTACGAGCAGTACTTC. The full variable domain, rest sourced from reference TRBV5-1 and TRBJ2-7, is KAGVTQTPRYLIKTRGQQVTLSCSPISGHRSVSWYQQTPGQGLQFLFEYFSETQRNKGNFPGRFSGRQFSNSRSEMNVSTLELGDSALYLCASSLEGPGYEQYFGPGTRLTVT.

This clonotype is termed medium-sized (0.01 to 0.1%). The J gene is TRBJ2-1, the V gene TRBV5-1; 8 bases fit TRBD2. J gave up 0 bases and V 4 bases, and 3 bases lay outside the gene matches. The CDR3 has 15 residues. Germline V gene data show CDR1 as SGHRS and CDR2 as YFSETQ. The CDR3 DNA reads as TGCGCCAGCAGCGCCACTAGCGGCTCCTACAATGAGCAGTTCTTC. Residues: CASSATSGSYNEQFF.

This clonotype appeared many times. The chain links TRBV7-9 to TRBJ2-5, with TRBD1 matching 8 bases. With V trimmed by 4 bases and J by 4 bases, 5 bases remained unmatched. Germline CDR1 reads SEHNR; CDR2 reads FQNEAQ (reference sequence). The CDR3 covers 14 residues. In nucleotides, the CDR3 is TGTGCCAGCAGCTCGGCAGGGGGCAGAGAGACCCAGTACTTC. Amino acids: CASSSAGGRETQYF.

The table lists this clonotype with many counts. The gene calls are TRBV20-1 and TRBJ2-1; 7 positions agree with TRBD2. The germline CDR1 and CDR2 sequences are DFQATT and SNEGSKA (reference sequence). The CDR3 runs 14 residues. V shed 0 bases, J shed 9 bases, and the junction held 8 bases outside the gene matches. CDR3: CSARDSSGAGEQFF. CDR3 bases: TGCAGTGCTAGAGATAGCAGCGGGGCGGGTGAGCAGTTCTTC.

This clonotype was detected ten times or more. V usage is TRBV29-1 and J usage is TRBJ2-1; tentative D call: TRBD2 (7 bases). Germline V gene sequence: CDR1 SQVTM, CDR2 ANQGSEA. The germline V and J ends were trimmed by 7 bases and 9 bases, with 13 bases remaining between them. This CDR3 region has 11 residues. CDR3 sequence reads: CSDGGGAEQFF. The CDR3 bases are TGCAGCGACGGAGGGGGGGCTGAGCAGTTCTTC.

Ten or more counts support this clonotype. The chain uses TRBV7-9 and TRBJ2-7, with TRBD2 matching 10 bases. After removal of 3 bases from V and 4 bases from J, the junction contained 3 bases not matched to a gene. The CDR3 consists of 14 residues. In germline, CDR1 is SEHNR, CDR2 FQNEAQ (reference sequence). The CDR3 sequence is CASSFGTSAYEQYF. CDR3 nucleotide sequence: TGTGCCAGCAGCTTCGGGACTAGCGCATACGAGCAGTACTTC.

The chain carries TRBV11-2 and TRBJ2-2; D possibly corresponds to TRBD2 (7 bases). V gave up 3 bases and J gave up 2 bases, with 10 bases separating them. Per the germline V gene, CDR1 is SGHAT and CDR2 is FQNNGV. This CDR3 has 15 amino acids. CDR3 DNA sequence: TGTGCCAGCAGCTTCGGCGGGGGCAACACCGGGGAGCTGTTTTTT. It encodes CASSFGGGNTGELFF. The entire variable domain, with the rest obtained from reference TRBV11-2 and TRBJ2-2, is as follows: EAGVAQSPRYKIIEKRQSVAFWCNPISGHATLYWYQQILGQGPKLLIQFQNNGVVDDSQLPKDRFSAERLKGVDSTLKIQPAKLEDSAVYLCASSFGGGNTGELFFGEGSRLTVL.

This clonotype was seen many times. This chain links TRBV3-1 with TRBJ1-6; tentative D call: TRBD1 (6 bases). The V end was cut by 2 bases, the J end by 5 bases, with 10 bases between. The CDR3 length is 15 residues. Germline CDR1 reads LGHDT; CDR2 reads YNNKEL (reference sequence). Here the CDR3 reads CASSQQGWDNSPLHF. For the CDR3, the DNA is TGTGCCAGCAGCCAACAGGGGTGGGATAATTCACCCCTCCACTTT.

This clonotype was detected ten times or more. This chain connects TRBV10-3 to TRBJ2-3, with no clear D. The V and J ends lost 2 bases and 2 bases respectively, with 8 bases between them. CDR1 and CDR2 from the germline V gene are ENHRY and SYGVKD. The length of the CDR3 is 14 residues. In DNA, the CDR3 is TGTGCCATCAGTGAGGTACTAAACACAGATACGCAGTATTTT. Amino acid sequence: CAISEVLNTDTQYF.

This clonotype has only one observation. The chain employs TRBV11-2 and TRBJ1-5, with D perhaps matching TRBD1 (6 bases). CDR3 length equals 13 residues. Trimming shortened V by 5 bases and J by 5 bases, and 10 bases separated the two germline ends. Germline V lookup: CDR1 SGHAT, CDR2 FQNNGV. CDR3 protein: CASSDRFDQPQHF. DNA of the CDR3: TGTGCCAGCAGCGACAGGTTCGATCAGCCCCAGCATTTT.

This clonotype occurred many times. This sequence joins TRBV7-2 and TRBJ2-3; D could derive from TRBD1 or TRBD2 (5 bases each). Trimming took 5 bases from V and 7 from J, leaving 10 bases between them. Germline V gene sequence: CDR1 SGHTA, CDR2 FQGNSA. This CDR3 is 12 amino acids long. CDR3 in amino acids: CASSEGRHTQYF. CDR3 DNA: TGTGCCAGCAGCGAGGGGCGCCATACGCAGTATTTT.

This clonotype is termed medium-sized. The chain employs TRBV7-9 and TRBJ2-7; 7 nucleotides align to TRBD1. Germline assignment: CDR1 SEHNR and CDR2 FQNEAQ (reference sequence). This CDR3 has 13 amino acids. Trimming took 7 bases from V and 2 from J; bases not matched to a gene: 5. The CDR3 sequence is CASIPDRAYEQYF. Written as DNA, the CDR3 is TGTGCCAGCATCCCCGACAGGGCCTACGAGCAGTACTTC.

This clonotype was observed at least ten times. The V and J genes are TRBV3-1 and TRBJ1-2; a possible D gene is TRBD1 (6 bases). V was cut by 4 bases and J by 2 bases, with 20 bases left in between. The germline gives CDR1 LGHDT, CDR2 YNNKEL (reference sequence). The CDR3 is 17 residues long. The CDR3 DNA reads TGTGCCAGCAGCCGATCCAAGGACAGAAACTTAAACTATGGCTACACCTTC. It is translated as CASSRSKDRNLNYGYTF.

This clonotype appeared many times. The chain links TRBV4-3 to TRBJ2-6, with D tentatively TRBD1 (6 bases). The length of the CDR3 is 16 residues. V was shortened by 2 bases and J by 1 base, with 9 bases between the two germline ends. CDR1 is LGHNA, CDR2 YSLEER, per germline. DNA of the CDR3: TGCGCCAGCAGCCAAAAAACAGGGTCTGGGGCCAACGTCCTGACTTTC. Translation: CASSQKTGSGANVLTF.

The table lists this clonotype with many counts. The rearrangement links TRBV5-1 to TRBJ2-6; TRBD1 aligns across 9 bases. The CDR3 totals 16 residues. Germline V gene data show CDR1 as SGHRS and CDR2 as YFSETQ. After removal of 8 bases from V and 0 bases from J, the junction contained 6 bases not matched to a gene. The chain's CDR3 is CASNTGGSSGANVLTF. CDR3 sequence (DNA): TGCGCCAGTAATACAGGGGGCTCCTCTGGGGCCAACGTCCTGACTTTC.

This clonotype occurred many times. J is TRBJ2-2 and V is TRBV7-2; D not resolved. The CDR3 covers 13 residues. Germline lookup yields CDR1 SGHTA and CDR2 FQGNSA. Trimming removed 1 base at V and 5 bases at J, with 5 bases between. The CDR3 nucleotides read TGTGCCAGCAGCTTAGTTCTTACCGGGGAGCTGTTTTTT. Its translation is CASSLVLTGELFF.

In this sample, this clonotype turned up many times. V is TRBV27 and J is TRBJ2-5; either TRBD1 or TRBD2 may supply D (5 bases each). This CDR3 contains 14 residues. Per the germline V gene, CDR1 is MNHEY and CDR2 is SMNVEV (reference sequence). The ends were cut back, 6 bases at V and 2 bases at J, with 13 bases in the middle. The CDR3 spells CASRLHGAQETQYF. As DNA, the CDR3 is TGTGCCAGCAGGCTGCACGGGGCGCAAGAGACCCAGTACTTC.

The table lists this clonotype with many counts. This chain uses TRBV28 with TRBJ1-1; D uncertain. The CDR3 contains 12 residues. Germline lookup yields CDR1 MDHEN and CDR2 SYDVKM. V was cut by 3 bases and J by 5 bases, with 7 bases left in between. The CDR3 is CASSLAGTEAFF. The CDR3 coding sequence is TGTGCCAGCAGTTTGGCGGGAACTGAAGCTTTCTTT.

A remark on this clonotype: This could be a read error, since a much larger clone is one nucleotide away. No conserved phenylalanine or tryptophan is present at the end of the CDR3, so a read error is the likely explanation. J is TRBJ2-2 and V is TRBV6-2 or TRBV6-3; 7 bases agree with TRBD1. V gave up 10 bases and J gave up 5 bases; unmatched junction bases: 13. Germline loops: CDR1 MNHEY, CDR2 SVGEGT. The CDR3 runs 15 residues. The CDR3 loop is CATRQGGRFTGELFL. The CDR3, as DNA: TGTGCCACCCGACAAGGGGGCCGATTTACCGGGGAGCTGTTTCTT.